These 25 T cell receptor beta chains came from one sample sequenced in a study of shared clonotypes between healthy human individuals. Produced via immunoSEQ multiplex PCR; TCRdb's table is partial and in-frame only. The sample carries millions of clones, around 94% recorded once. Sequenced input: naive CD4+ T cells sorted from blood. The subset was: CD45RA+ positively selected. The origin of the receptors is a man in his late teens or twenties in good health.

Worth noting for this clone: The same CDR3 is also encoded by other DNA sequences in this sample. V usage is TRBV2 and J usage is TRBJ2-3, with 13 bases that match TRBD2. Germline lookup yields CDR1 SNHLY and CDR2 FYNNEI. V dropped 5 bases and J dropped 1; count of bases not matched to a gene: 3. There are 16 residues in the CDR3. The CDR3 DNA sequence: TGTGCCAGCAGTCCCGGACTAGCGGGGGGCACAGATACGCAGTATTTT. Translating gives CASSPGLAGGTDTQYF.

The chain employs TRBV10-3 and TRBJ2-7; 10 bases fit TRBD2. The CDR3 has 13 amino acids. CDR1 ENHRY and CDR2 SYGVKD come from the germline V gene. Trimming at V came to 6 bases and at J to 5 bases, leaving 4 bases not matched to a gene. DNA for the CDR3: TGTGCCATCAGGGGGACTAGCGCCCACGAGCAGTACTTC. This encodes CAIRGTSAHEQYF.

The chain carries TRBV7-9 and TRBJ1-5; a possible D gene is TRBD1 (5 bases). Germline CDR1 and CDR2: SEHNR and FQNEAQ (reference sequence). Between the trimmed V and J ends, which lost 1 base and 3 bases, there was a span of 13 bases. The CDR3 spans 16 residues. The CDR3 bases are TGTGCCAGCAGCTTAGGCGGGGCGGGATCCAATCAGCCCCAGCATTTT. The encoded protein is CASSLGGAGSNQPQHF.

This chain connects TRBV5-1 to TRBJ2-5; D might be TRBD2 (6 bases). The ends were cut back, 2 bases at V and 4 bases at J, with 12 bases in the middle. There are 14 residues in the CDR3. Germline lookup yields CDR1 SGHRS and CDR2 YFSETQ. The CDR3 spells CASSLGWRGETQYF. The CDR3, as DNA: TGCGCCAGCAGCTTAGGTTGGAGGGGAGAGACCCAGTACTTC.

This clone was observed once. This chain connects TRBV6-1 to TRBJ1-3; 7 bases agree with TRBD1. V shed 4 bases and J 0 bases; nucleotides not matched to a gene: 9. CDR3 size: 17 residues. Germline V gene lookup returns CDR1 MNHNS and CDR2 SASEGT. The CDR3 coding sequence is TGTGCCAGCAGTGCCGACAGGGCTTCCAACTCTGGAAACACCATATATTTT. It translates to CASSADRASNSGNTIYF.

Here the CDR3 reads CASSQDRGQPYEQYF. For the CDR3, the DNA is TGCGCCAGCAGCCAGGATCGGGGACAGCCCTACGAGCAGTACTTC. V gene TRBV4-3 combines with J gene TRBJ2-7, with 7 bases lining up with TRBD1. CDR3 length: 15 residues. The germline gives CDR1 LGHNA, CDR2 YSLEER. The trim removed 3 bases at V and 2 bases at J, leaving 7 bases unmatched.

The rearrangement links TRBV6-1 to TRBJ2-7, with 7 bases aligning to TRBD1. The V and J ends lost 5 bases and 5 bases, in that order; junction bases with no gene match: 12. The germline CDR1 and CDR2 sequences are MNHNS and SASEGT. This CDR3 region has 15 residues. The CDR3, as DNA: TGTGCCAGCAGTCTCCGGGACAGCCATCGTGACGAGCAGTACTTC. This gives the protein CASSLRDSHRDEQYF.

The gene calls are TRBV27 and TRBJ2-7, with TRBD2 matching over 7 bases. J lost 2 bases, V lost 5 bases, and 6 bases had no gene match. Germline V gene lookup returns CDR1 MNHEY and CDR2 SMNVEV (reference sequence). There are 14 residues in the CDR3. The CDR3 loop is CASSPWGGTYEQYF. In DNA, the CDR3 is TGTGCCAGCAGTCCTTGGGGGGGGACCTACGAGCAGTACTTC.

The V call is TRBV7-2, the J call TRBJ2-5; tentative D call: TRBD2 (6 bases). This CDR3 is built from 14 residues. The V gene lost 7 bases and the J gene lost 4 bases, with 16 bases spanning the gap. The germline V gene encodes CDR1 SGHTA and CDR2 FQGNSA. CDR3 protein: CASNGGSILETQYF. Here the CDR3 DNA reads TGTGCCAGCAACGGGGGTAGTATATTAGAGACCCAGTACTTC.

The CDR3 reads CASTRASGGDVTYEQYF. Written as DNA, the CDR3 is TGTGCCAGCACCAGGGCTAGCGGGGGGGACGTCACCTACGAGCAGTACTTC. The V call is TRBV2, the J call TRBJ2-7, with 12 bases fitting TRBD2. CDR1 SNHLY and CDR2 FYNNEI come from the germline V gene. This CDR3 region has 17 residues. V was clipped by 7 bases and J by 2 bases; unmatched bases: 12.

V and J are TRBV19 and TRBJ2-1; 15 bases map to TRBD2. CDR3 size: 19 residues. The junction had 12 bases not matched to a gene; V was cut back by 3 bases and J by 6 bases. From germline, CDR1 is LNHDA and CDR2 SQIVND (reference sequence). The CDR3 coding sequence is TGTGCCAGTAGTATCTTTGACGGAAGGACTAGCGGGAGGGGCAATGAGCAGTTCTTC. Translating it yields CASSIFDGRTSGRGNEQFF. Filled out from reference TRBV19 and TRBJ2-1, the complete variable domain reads DGGITQSPKYLFRKEGQNVTLSCEQNLNHDAMYWYRQDPGQGLRLIYYSQIVNDFQKGDIAEGYSVSREKKESFPLTVTSAQKNPTAFYLCASSIFDGRTSGRGNEQFFGPGTRLTVL.

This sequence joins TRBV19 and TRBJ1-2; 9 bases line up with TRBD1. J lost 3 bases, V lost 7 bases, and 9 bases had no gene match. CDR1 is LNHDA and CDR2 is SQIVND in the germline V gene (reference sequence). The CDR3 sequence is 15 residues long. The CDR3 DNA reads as TGTGCCAGTAAACAGGGGGCGTTTTATGACTATGGCTACACCTTC. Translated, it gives CASKQGAFYDYGYTF.

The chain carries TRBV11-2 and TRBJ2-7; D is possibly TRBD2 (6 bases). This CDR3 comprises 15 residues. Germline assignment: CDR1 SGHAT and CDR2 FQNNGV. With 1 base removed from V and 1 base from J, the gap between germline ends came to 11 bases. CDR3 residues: CASSLAGGISYEQYF. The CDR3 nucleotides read TGTGCCAGCAGCTTAGCTGGAGGGATTTCCTACGAGCAGTACTTC.

CDR3 sequence reads: CASRRALTDYEQYF. The CDR3 DNA reads as TGTGCCAGCAGGCGCGCCTTAACAGACTACGAGCAGTACTTC. The chain uses TRBV6-6 and TRBJ2-7; D gene unclear. V was shortened by 6 bases and J by 3 bases, with 15 bases between the two germline ends. Germline V gene sequence: CDR1 MNHNY, CDR2 SVGAGI (reference sequence). The CDR3 contains 14 residues.

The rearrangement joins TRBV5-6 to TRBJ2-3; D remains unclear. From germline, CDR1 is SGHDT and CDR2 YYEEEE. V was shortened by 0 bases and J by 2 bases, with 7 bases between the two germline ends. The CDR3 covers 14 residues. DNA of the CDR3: TGTGCCAGCAGCTTGGTGCTCTACACAGATACGCAGTATTTT. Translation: CASSLVLYTDTQYF.

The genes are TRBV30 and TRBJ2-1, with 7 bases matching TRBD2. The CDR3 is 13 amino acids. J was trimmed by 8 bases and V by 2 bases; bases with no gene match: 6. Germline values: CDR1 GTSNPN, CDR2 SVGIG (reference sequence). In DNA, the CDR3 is TGTGCCTGGAGTCCCGGGACTACCGATGAGCAGTTCTTC. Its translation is CAWSPGTTDEQFF.

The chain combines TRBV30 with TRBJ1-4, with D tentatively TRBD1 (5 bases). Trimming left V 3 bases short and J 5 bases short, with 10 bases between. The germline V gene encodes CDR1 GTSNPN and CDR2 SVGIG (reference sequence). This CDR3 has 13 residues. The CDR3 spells CAWRKDKNEKLFF. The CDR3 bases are TGTGCCTGGAGGAAGGACAAGAATGAAAAACTGTTTTTT.

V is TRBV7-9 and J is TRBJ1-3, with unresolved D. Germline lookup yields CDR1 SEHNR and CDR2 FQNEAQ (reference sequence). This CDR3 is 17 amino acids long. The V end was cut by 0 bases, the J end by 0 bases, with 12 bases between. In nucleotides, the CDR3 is TGTGCCAGCAGCTTAGCGGGTCCACGGCCCTCTGGAAACACCATATATTTT. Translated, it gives CASSLAGPRPSGNTIYF.

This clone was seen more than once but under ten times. The CDR3 loop reads CAISGTGGAEQYF. The CDR3 bases are TGTGCCATCAGTGGAACGGGGGGAGCCGAGCAGTACTTC. The chain links TRBV10-3 to TRBJ2-7; TRBD2 matches at 7 bases. Looked up from germline, CDR1 is ENHRY and CDR2 is SYGVKD. The CDR3 runs to 13 residues. V lost 4 bases, J lost 6 bases, and 6 bases stayed unmatched.

CDR3 loop: CASSDGLALYNEQFF. The DNA for the CDR3 is TGTGCCAGCAGCGATGGACTAGCGCTTTACAATGAGCAGTTCTTC. V usage is TRBV9 and J usage is TRBJ2-1; 9 nucleotides match TRBD2. Germline CDR1 SGDLS, CDR2 YYNGEE. V shed 3 bases and J 4 bases; nucleotides not matched to a gene: 5. This CDR3 has 15 residues.

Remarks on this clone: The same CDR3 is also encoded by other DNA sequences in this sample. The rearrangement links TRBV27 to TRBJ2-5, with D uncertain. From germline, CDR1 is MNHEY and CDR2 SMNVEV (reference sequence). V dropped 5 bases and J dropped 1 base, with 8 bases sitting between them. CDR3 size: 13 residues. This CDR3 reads CASSRQGQETQYF. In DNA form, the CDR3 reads TGTGCCAGCAGTAGACAAGGCCAAGAGACCCAGTACTTC.

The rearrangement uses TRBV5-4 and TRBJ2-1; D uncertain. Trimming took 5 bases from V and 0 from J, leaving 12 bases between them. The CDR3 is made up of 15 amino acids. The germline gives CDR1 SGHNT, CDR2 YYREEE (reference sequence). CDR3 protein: CASSPDYSSYNEQFF. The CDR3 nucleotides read TGTGCCAGCAGTCCTGATTACTCCTCCTACAATGAGCAGTTCTTC.

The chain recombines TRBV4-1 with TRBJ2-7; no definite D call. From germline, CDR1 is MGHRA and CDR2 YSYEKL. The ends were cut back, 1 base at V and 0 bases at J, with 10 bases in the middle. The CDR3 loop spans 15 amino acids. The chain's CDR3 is CASSQVGAISYEQYF. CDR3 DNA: TGCGCCAGCAGCCAAGTCGGCGCAATCTCCTACGAGCAGTACTTC.

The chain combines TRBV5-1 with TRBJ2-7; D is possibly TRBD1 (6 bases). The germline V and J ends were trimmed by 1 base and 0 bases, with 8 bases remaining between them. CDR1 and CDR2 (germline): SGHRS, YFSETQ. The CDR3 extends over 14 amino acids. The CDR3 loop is CASSLHRASYEQYF. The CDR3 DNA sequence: TGCGCCAGCAGCTTGCACAGGGCCTCCTACGAGCAGTACTTC.

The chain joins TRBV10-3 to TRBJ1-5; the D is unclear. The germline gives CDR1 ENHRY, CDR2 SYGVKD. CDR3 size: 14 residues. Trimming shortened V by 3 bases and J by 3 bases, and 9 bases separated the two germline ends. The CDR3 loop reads CAISDNGLNQPQHF. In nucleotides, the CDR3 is TGTGCCATCAGTGATAATGGTCTCAATCAGCCCCAGCATTTT.